This T cell receptor (beta chain) was obtained from a study of blood T cell repertoires in COVID-19. Study summary: Whether acute or convalescent, the COVID-19 samples came from the United States, Italy and Spain. The analysed material was cDNA or gDNA that came from T cells, B-cell-depleted T cells, or PBMCs.

Per germline, CDR1 LGHDT and CDR2 YNNKEL (reference sequence). With 0 bases clipped from V and 2 bases from J, the junction kept 9 bases outside the gene matches. The CDR3 has 17 amino acids. In the source study's methods: The assay estimated nucleated cells by amplifying reference gene primers. TCRdb's copy holds only in-frame clones and misses some; the assay was immunoSEQ multiplex PCR. D and trimming were read from the DNA, whereas the V and J calls and clone size are those reported in that table. The data contain more than 65,000 clones, around 80% of them singletons. V gene TRBV3-1 (or the pseudogene TRBV3-2) combines with J gene TRBJ2-5; TRBD2 matches 7 bases. This receptor was obtained from a woman older than 75 with acute or convalescent COVID-19. The material sequenced was peripheral blood. The CDR3 is CASSQEVGGSAQETQYF. Written as DNA, the CDR3 is TGTGCCAGCAGCCAAGAGGTGGGCGGGAGTGCTCAAGAGACCCAGTACTTC.